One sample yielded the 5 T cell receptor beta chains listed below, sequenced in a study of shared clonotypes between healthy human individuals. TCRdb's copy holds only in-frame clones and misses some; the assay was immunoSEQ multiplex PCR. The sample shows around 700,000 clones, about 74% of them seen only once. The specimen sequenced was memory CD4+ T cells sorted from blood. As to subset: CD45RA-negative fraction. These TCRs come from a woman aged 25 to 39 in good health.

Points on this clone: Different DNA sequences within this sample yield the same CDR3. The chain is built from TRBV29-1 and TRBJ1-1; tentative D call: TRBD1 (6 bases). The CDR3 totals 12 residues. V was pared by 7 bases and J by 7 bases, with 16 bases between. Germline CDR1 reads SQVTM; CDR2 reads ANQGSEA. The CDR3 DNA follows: TGCAGCGCCGGGACACCCGGCGTTGAAGCTTTCTTT. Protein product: CSAGTPGVEAFF.

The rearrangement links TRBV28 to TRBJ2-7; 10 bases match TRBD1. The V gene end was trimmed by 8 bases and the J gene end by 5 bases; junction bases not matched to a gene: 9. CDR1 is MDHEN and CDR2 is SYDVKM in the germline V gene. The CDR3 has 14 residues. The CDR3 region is CASRIPGQGHEQYF. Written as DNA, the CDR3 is TGTGCCAGCCGAATCCCGGGACAGGGGCACGAGCAGTACTTC.

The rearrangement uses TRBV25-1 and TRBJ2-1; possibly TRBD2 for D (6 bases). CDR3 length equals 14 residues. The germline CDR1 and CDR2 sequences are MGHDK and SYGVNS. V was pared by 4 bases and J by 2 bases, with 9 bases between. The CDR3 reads CASSAGDAYNEQFF. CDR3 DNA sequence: TGTGCCAGCAGTGCGGGAGACGCCTACAATGAGCAGTTCTTC.

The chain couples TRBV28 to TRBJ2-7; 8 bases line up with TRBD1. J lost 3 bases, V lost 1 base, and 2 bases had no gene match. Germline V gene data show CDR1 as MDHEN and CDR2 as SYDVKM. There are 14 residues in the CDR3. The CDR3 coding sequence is TGTGCCAGCAGTTTATCGACAGGGGTCTACGAGCAGTACTTC. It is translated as CASSLSTGVYEQYF. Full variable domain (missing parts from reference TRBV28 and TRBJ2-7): DVKVTQSSRYLVKRTGEKVFLECVQDMDHENMFWYRQDPGLGLRLIYFSYDVKMKEKGDIPEGYSVSREKKERFSLILESASTNQTSMYLCASSLSTGVYEQYFGPGTRLTVT.

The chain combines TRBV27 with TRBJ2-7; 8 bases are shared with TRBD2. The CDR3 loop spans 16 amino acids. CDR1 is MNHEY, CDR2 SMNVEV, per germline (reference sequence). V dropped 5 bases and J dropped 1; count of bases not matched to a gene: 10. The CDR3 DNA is TGTGCCAGCAGTGGCCTAATGGCGGGAGGTTCCTACGAGCAGTACTTC. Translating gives CASSGLMAGGSYEQYF.